The 32 T cell receptor beta chains given below trace back to one sample, sequenced in a study of cytomegalovirus exposure and HLA in healthy donors. PCR involved 60 Vbeta and 13 Jbeta primers. TCRdb's table, derived via immunoSEQ multiplex PCR, lists solely in-frame clones and lacks some. Of fewer than 200,000 clones listed, approximately 78% are singletons. Sequencing was done on a sample of PBMCs. The receptors stem from a woman aged 18-29 years in good health and CMV-seronegative.

This chain links TRBV10-2 with TRBJ1-2; no definite D call. Trimming removed 0 bases at V and 3 bases at J, with 8 bases between. The CDR3 is made up of 14 amino acids. Germline lookup yields CDR1 WSHSY and CDR2 SAAADI. CDR3 DNA: TGCGCCAGCAGTGAGTCTAACAACGACTATGGCTACACCTTC. Its protein product is CASSESNNDYGYTF.

This chain connects TRBV7-2 to TRBJ2-1; D might be TRBD2 (5 bases). The CDR3 contains 15 residues. Trimming left V 4 bases short and J 6 bases short, with 16 bases between. The germline V gene encodes CDR1 SGHTA and CDR2 FQGNSA. The DNA of the CDR3 is TGTGCCAGCAGCTCCCTCGCAACTAGTATCAATGAGCAGTTCTTC. Its protein product is CASSSLATSINEQFF.

The chain uses TRBV10-3 and TRBJ2-7; 8 nucleotides match TRBD1. CDR1 is ENHRY, CDR2 SYGVKD, per germline. The CDR3 sequence is 12 residues long. V dropped 10 bases and J dropped 3; count of bases not matched to a gene: 5. The CDR3 DNA reads as TGTGCCACCTCGACAGGGGTCTACGAGCAGTACTTC. It specifies CATSTGVYEQYF.

The CDR3 DNA reads as TGCGCCAGCAGCCCCAACAGGGGGCATAGCACTGAAGCTTTCTTT. This codes for CASSPNRGHSTEAFF. The V gene is TRBV5-1, the J gene TRBJ1-1; 9 bases map to TRBD1. CDR1 is SGHRS and CDR2 is YFSETQ in the germline V gene. There are 15 residues in the CDR3. Trimming took 4 bases from V and 4 from J; bases not matched to a gene: 8.

The V call is TRBV29-1, the J call TRBJ2-7, with 15 positions matching TRBD2. Germline V lookup: CDR1 SQVTM, CDR2 ANQGSEA. CDR3 length: 14 residues. V lost 4 bases to trimming and J lost 6 bases; unmatched junction nucleotides: 4. The DNA of the CDR3 is TGCAGCGTTGGGACTAGCGGGAGGGATGGCGAGCAGTACTTC. Protein: CSVGTSGRDGEQYF.

The V call is TRBV28, the J call TRBJ1-4, with D maybe TRBD1 (6 bases). Germline V gives CDR1 MDHEN, CDR2 SYDVKM. This CDR3 is 16 amino acids long. V gave up 7 bases and J gave up 10 bases, with 25 bases separating them. DNA for the CDR3: TGTGCCAGCATCGGTTCTATCTCGGACAGTTCCGGAAAACTGTTTTTT. Residues: CASIGSISDSSGKLFF.

The rearrangement uses TRBV19 and TRBJ1-5; D not resolved. The length of the CDR3 is 15 residues. Between the trimmed V and J ends, which lost 4 bases and 1 base, there was a span of 11 bases. Germline CDR1 is LNHDA and CDR2 is SQIVND (reference sequence). This chain's CDR3 is CASSTLTGSNQPQHF. The CDR3 DNA follows: TGTGCCAGTAGTACCCTGACCGGGAGCAATCAGCCCCAGCATTTT.

V gene TRBV27 combines with J gene TRBJ2-7, with TRBD2 identical over 10 bases. Germline CDR1 is MNHEY and CDR2 is SMNVEV (reference sequence). The CDR3 runs to 16 residues. The V and J ends lost 0 bases and 3 bases, in that order; junction bases with no gene match: 5. The CDR3 is CASSLSPLAGIYEQYF. The CDR3 region has the DNA TGTGCCAGCAGTTTATCGCCACTAGCGGGAATCTACGAGCAGTACTTC.

The V gene is TRBV21-1, the J gene TRBJ2-7; the table gives TRBD1 as D, unverified against the DNA. TRBV21-1 is recorded as a pseudogene. The CDR3 is 14 amino acids. CDR3 sequence: CASSPIDRGYEQYF. The DNA of the CDR3 is TGTGCCAGCAGCCCTATAGACAGGGGGTACGAGCAGTACTTC.

The table lists this clone with a few counts. The chain is built from TRBV28 and TRBJ2-1, with TRBD2 matching 10 bases. The CDR3 has 15 residues. V was pared by 5 bases and J by 4 bases, with 5 bases of the junction left unmatched. The germline gives CDR1 MDHEN, CDR2 SYDVKM. CDR3: CASSLAGVGYNEQFF. The CDR3, as DNA: TGTGCCAGCAGTCTAGCGGGAGTTGGTTACAATGAGCAGTTCTTC.

This chain joins TRBV27 and TRBJ2-7, with D possibly matching TRBD2 (6 bases). Germline V lookup: CDR1 MNHEY, CDR2 SMNVEV (reference sequence). Trimming removed 4 bases from V and 3 bases from J, with 10 bases in between. The CDR3 is 13 residues long. This chain's CDR3 is CASSYGSVYEQYF. The CDR3 DNA reads as TGTGCCAGCAGTTACGGGAGTGTCTACGAGCAGTACTTC.

The CDR3 DNA sequence: TGTGCCAGCACCGCCCGGCCGGGGCAAGAGACCCAGTACTTC. It yields the protein CASTARPGQETQYF. The chain links TRBV5-4 to TRBJ2-5; D possibly corresponds to TRBD2 (5 bases). This CDR3 has 14 amino acids. V was pared by 6 bases and J by 2 bases, with 14 bases between. Germline CDR1 SGHNT, CDR2 YYREEE (reference sequence). Together with reference TRBV5-4 and TRBJ2-5, the CDR3 gives the full variable domain: ETGVTQSPTHLIKTRGQQVTLRCSSQSGHNTVSWYQQALGQGPQFIFQYYREEENGRGNFPPRFSGLQFPNYSSELNVNALELDDSALYLCASTARPGQETQYFGPGTRLLVL.

Only one count was recorded for this clone. Within the sample, other DNA sequences also encode this same CDR3. For the CDR3, the DNA is TGCAGTGCTACGGGATATGGCTACACCTTC. It specifies CSATGYGYTF. The rearrangement uses TRBV20-1 and TRBJ1-2; D gene unclear. The CDR3 consists of 10 residues. Germline CDR1 and CDR2: DFQATT and SNEGSKA (reference sequence). Trimming removed 4 bases at V and 5 bases at J, with 5 bases between.

This rearrangement joins TRBV4-3 to TRBJ1-5; D perhaps matches TRBD1 (6 bases). V lost 4 bases and J 3 bases, leaving 25 bases between the germline ends. The CDR3 has 19 residues. From germline, CDR1 is LGHNA and CDR2 YSLEER. The CDR3 DNA reads TGCGCCAGCAGCCGGACCTGGGACACGACATGGGGCCCCAATCAGCCCCAGCATTTT. Amino acids: CASSRTWDTTWGPNQPQHF.

This chain joins TRBV6-1 and TRBJ1-1, with D possibly matching TRBD1 (6 bases). The V gene lost 6 bases and the J gene lost 1 base, with 12 bases spanning the gap. CDR1 is MNHNS, CDR2 SASEGT, per germline. This CDR3 is built from 14 residues. Here the CDR3 reads CASRRNRANTEAFF. CDR3 nucleotides: TGTGCCAGCAGGAGGAACAGGGCGAACACTGAAGCTTTCTTT.

The V gene is TRBV4-1, the J gene TRBJ2-2; 8 bases map to TRBD1. Germline CDR1 reads MGHRA; CDR2 reads YSYEKL. CDR3 length: 16 amino acids. The junction had 7 bases not matched to a gene; V was cut back by 1 base and J by 6 bases. The CDR3 DNA is TGCGCCAGCAGCCAAGGAGGACAGGGTATTCCCGGGGAGCTGTTTTTT. It specifies CASSQGGQGIPGELFF.

The chain is built from TRBV19 and TRBJ1-3, with D uncertain. The CDR3 runs 16 residues. Per germline, CDR1 LNHDA and CDR2 SQIVND (reference sequence). Trimming left V 4 bases short and J 0 bases short, with 13 bases between. The CDR3 DNA is TGTGCCAGTAGTAAAACTCTTGCCGGCTCTGGAAACACCATATATTTT. Its translation is CASSKTLAGSGNTIYF.

V is TRBV30 and J is TRBJ2-3; D gene ambiguous. V was clipped by 2 bases and J by 6 bases, with 9 bases between them. Germline CDR1 and CDR2: GTSNPN and SVGIG (reference sequence). CDR3 length: 12 residues. The CDR3 bases are TGTGCCTGGAGTTCCCAGTCGGATACGCAGTATTTT. This translates into CAWSSQSDTQYF.

This clone has a handful of counts. This chain links TRBV18 with TRBJ2-7; 7 bases are shared with TRBD1. The CDR3 spans 14 residues. Germline CDR1 KGHSH, CDR2 LQKENI. The V segment lost 2 bases and the J segment 0 bases; nucleotides outside the gene matches: 1. In DNA, the CDR3 is TGTGCCAGCTCACCAGACAGGGCCTCCTACGAGCAGTACTTC. Its translation is CASSPDRASYEQYF.

The chain is built from TRBV9 and TRBJ1-1, with 11 bases lining up with TRBD1. The CDR3 has 16 amino acids. Per the germline V gene, CDR1 is SGDLS and CDR2 is YYNGEE. Losses at the gene ends were 4 bases for V and 5 bases for J; bases not matched to a gene: 10. CDR3 sequence (DNA): TGTGCCAGCAGCCATCACCGGGACAGGGGGAATACTGAAGCTTTCTTT. Its translation is CASSHHRDRGNTEAFF. Drawing the rest from reference TRBV9 and TRBJ1-1, the complete variable domain is DSGVTQTPKHLITATGQRVTLRCSPRSGDLSVYWYQQSLDQGLQFLIQYYNGEERAKGNILERFSAQQFPDLHSELNLSSLELGDSALYFCASSHHRDRGNTEAFFGQGTRLTVV.

This clone has just one count. V gene TRBV7-9 combines with J gene TRBJ2-1; 7 bases fit TRBD2. The CDR3 is made up of 14 amino acids. Germline V gene data show CDR1 as SEHNR and CDR2 as FQNEAQ (reference sequence). The J segment lost 8 bases and the V segment lost 1 base, leaving 5 bases of the junction unmatched. DNA of the CDR3: TGTGCCAGCAGCTTAGTGCGGGAGAGGGATGAGCAGTTCTTC. Protein product: CASSLVRERDEQFF.

The rearrangement links TRBV28 to TRBJ2-3, with 9 bases aligning to TRBD2. The CDR3 is 12 amino acids. CDR1 is MDHEN and CDR2 is SYDVKM in the germline V gene. DNA for the CDR3: TGTGGGTCTAGCGGGATCACAGATACGCAGTATTTT. Translation gives CGSSGITDTQYF.

To note about this clone: This specimen includes other DNA sequences encoding the same CDR3. The chain employs TRBV11-2 and TRBJ2-7; D is unclear. CDR3 length equals 11 residues. V lost 2 bases to trimming and J lost 4 bases, with 3 bases between them. The germline V gene encodes CDR1 SGHAT and CDR2 FQNNGV. The CDR3, as DNA: TGTGCCAGCAGCTTAACTTACGAGCAGTACTTC. It encodes CASSLTYEQYF.

This chain joins TRBV6-1 and TRBJ2-7, with 8 bases matching TRBD2. CDR1 is MNHNS, CDR2 SASEGT, per germline. The trim removed 7 bases at V and 7 bases at J, leaving 3 bases unmatched. The CDR3 has 11 amino acids. DNA for the CDR3: TGTGCCAGCACGGGGGGGACGGAGCAGTACTTC. As protein: CASTGGTEQYF.

V usage is TRBV2 and J usage is TRBJ1-2, with 8 nucleotides matching TRBD1. The germline V gene has CDR1 SNHLY and CDR2 FYNNEI. The CDR3 loop spans 17 amino acids. Trimming cost V 4 bases and J 1 base; bases outside gene matches: 11. The CDR3 sequence is CASSVAAGGGGNYGYTF. The CDR3 bases are TGTGCCAGCAGTGTTGCGGCAGGGGGCGGGGGTAACTATGGCTACACCTTC.

This clone was recorded once. The junction differs from germline at one of its ends, possibly a read error. V and J are TRBV6-1 and TRBJ2-1; D call uncertain. CDR3 length equals 15 residues. The V gene's germline CDR1 is MNHNS and CDR2 SASEGT. The CDR3 nucleotides read TGTGCCAGCAGCGAAGAGAGCCGAGCCTACAATGAGCAGTTCTTC. It codes for CASSEESRAYNEQFF.

The chain recombines TRBV7-9 with TRBJ2-5, with no clear D. The J call may be faulty, since TRBJ2-7 better matches the DNA end. The CDR3 consists of 12 residues. Looked up from germline, CDR1 is SEHNR and CDR2 is FQNEAQ (reference sequence). The CDR3: CASSSGLYEQYF. For the CDR3, the DNA is TGTGCCAGCAGCTCCGGTCTCTACGAGCAGTACTTC.

The V and J genes are TRBV7-2 and TRBJ2-1, with D perhaps TRBD1 (5 bases). V was cut by 3 bases and J by 2 bases, with 14 bases left in between. The germline CDR1 and CDR2 sequences are SGHTA and FQGNSA. The CDR3 covers 16 residues. The CDR3 region is CASSFRAGQPYNEQFF. The CDR3 nucleotides read TGTGCCAGCAGCTTTCGGGCAGGGCAGCCCTACAATGAGCAGTTCTTC.

The rearrangement uses TRBV28 and TRBJ1-2; D may be TRBD1 (6 bases). The CDR3 is 14 amino acids. From germline, CDR1 is MDHEN and CDR2 SYDVKM. V lost 2 bases and J 8 bases, leaving 15 bases between the germline ends. CDR3 in amino acids: CASSLTVHRDGYTF. DNA for the CDR3: TGTGCCAGCAGTTTAACCGTTCACAGGGACGGCTACACCTTC.

The chain links TRBV6-1 to TRBJ2-7; 7 bases are a match to TRBD1. The CDR3 loop spans 15 amino acids. From germline, CDR1 is MNHNS and CDR2 SASEGT. The V gene end was trimmed by 0 bases and the J gene end by 2 bases; junction bases not matched to a gene: 4. CDR3 sequence reads: CASSEAGQSPYEQYF. CDR3 coding DNA: TGTGCCAGCAGTGAAGCGGGACAGTCCCCCTACGAGCAGTACTTC.

This clone has only one observation. At one of its ends the junction is not consistent with the germline gene, which may arise from a read error. The rearrangement uses TRBV7-7 and TRBJ1-1, with TRBD1 matching 8 bases. The CDR3 has 13 residues. Germline CDR1 is SSHAT and CDR2 is FNYEAQ (reference sequence). The CDR3 DNA reads as TGTGCTAGCAGCTCCTGGACAGGGCCTGAAGCTTTCTTT. Encoded protein: CASSSWTGPEAFF.

The rearrangement links TRBV11-2 to TRBJ2-1; 8 bases match TRBD2. Per germline, CDR1 SGHAT and CDR2 FQNNGV. This CDR3 region has 19 residues. J gave up 7 bases and V 4 bases, and 21 bases lay outside the gene matches. The CDR3 reads CASSSSRGLAGVRANEQFF. The CDR3 coding sequence is TGTGCCAGCAGCTCTTCTCGAGGACTAGCCGGTGTACGGGCGAATGAGCAGTTCTTC.